The 12 T cell receptor beta chains below all came from one sample that was sequenced in a study of CD8 T cells in ankylosing spondylitis. TCRdb itself ran the 5' RACE reads through MiXCR, one entry per CDR3 protein. The data contain about 110,000 distinct CDR3 sequences, 24% of them seen just once; the ten biggest clones take up 9% to 15%. Sequencing was done on a sample of synovial fluid, either unsorted or a sorted T cell fraction (not recorded which). These receptors all stem from a male donor with ankylosing spondylitis.

This clonotype has just a few counts. The CDR3 DNA follows: TGTGCCAGCAGTGTTCGGGGGTCTGGAGATACGCAGTATTTT. Encoded protein: CASSVRGSGDTQYF. The chain carries TRBV6-2 or TRBV6-3 and TRBJ2-3; TRBD2 is a possible D gene (6 bases). Germline V gene data show CDR1 as MNHEY and CDR2 as SVGEGT. The CDR3 runs to 14 residues. V was pared by 5 bases and J by 5 bases, with 14 bases between.

This clonotype occurred many times. V gene TRBV29-1 combines with J gene TRBJ1-1; D is uncertain. The length of the CDR3 is 11 residues. Germline V gene data show CDR1 as SQVTM and CDR2 as ANQGSEA. Between the trimmed V and J ends, which lost 7 bases and 6 bases, there was a span of 12 bases. The chain's CDR3 is CSARTAAEAFF. Here the CDR3 DNA reads TGCAGCGCCCGAACGGCGGCTGAAGCTTTCTTT.

This clonotype was picked up a small number of times. The chain recombines TRBV7-2 with TRBJ2-1; D perhaps matches TRBD1 (6 bases). There are 15 residues in the CDR3. V lost 4 bases to trimming and J lost 5 bases, with 15 bases between them. The V gene's germline CDR1 is SGHTA and CDR2 FQGNSA. CDR3 in DNA: TGTGCCAGCAGCTACGGTCGGACAGTTGACAATGAGCAGTTCTTC. Its protein is CASSYGRTVDNEQFF.

The chain combines TRBV20-1 with TRBJ2-3; D unresolved. V was trimmed by 7 bases and J by 5 bases, leaving 25 bases between them. Per germline, CDR1 DFQATT and CDR2 SNEGSKA (reference sequence). The CDR3 is 16 amino acids. The CDR3 protein is CSVIAPLVARRDTQYF. The CDR3 coding sequence is TGCAGTGTCATAGCTCCCCTAGTCGCCCGTCGAGATACGCAGTATTTT.

V is TRBV5-5 and J is TRBJ1-2; no firm D call. This CDR3 comprises 15 residues. Looked up from germline, CDR1 is SGHKS and CDR2 is YYEKEE (reference sequence). Between the trimmed V and J ends, which lost 5 bases and 4 bases, there was a span of 18 bases. CDR3 sequence: CASSPALGPGYGYTF. The DNA for the CDR3 is TGTGCCAGCAGTCCTGCACTAGGGCCAGGCTATGGCTACACCTTC.

This chain uses TRBV27 with TRBJ1-2; D ambiguous. The V gene's germline CDR1 is MNHEY and CDR2 SMNVEV (reference sequence). Between the trimmed V and J ends, which lost 2 bases and 7 bases, there was a span of 11 bases. The CDR3 sequence is 13 residues long. The CDR3 reads CASSLRAEGGYTF. CDR3 in DNA: TGTGCCAGCAGTTTACGGGCAGAGGGTGGCTACACCTTC.

This clonotype was counted many times. The V call is TRBV19, the J call TRBJ2-3, with 12 bases fitting TRBD2. Looked up from germline, CDR1 is LNHDA and CDR2 is SQIVND (reference sequence). V lost 5 bases, J lost 3 bases, and 9 bases stayed unmatched. The CDR3 is made up of 17 amino acids. CDR3 DNA sequence: TGTGCCAGTAGTTCGACTAGCGGGAGTGTAAGGACAGATACGCAGTATTTT. Its translation is CASSSTSGSVRTDTQYF.

The sample holds a few counts of this clonotype. The junction does not match germline at one end; this may be a read error. The chain has TRBV11-2 and TRBJ1-3, with TRBD1 identical over 8 bases. From germline, CDR1 is SGHAT and CDR2 FQNNGV. CDR3 length: 14 amino acids. CDR3 DNA sequence: TGTGCCAGCCGCTTGACAGGGGACGGAAACACCATATATTTT. Protein product: CASRLTGDGNTIYF.

This clonotype was seen repeatedly, ten times or more. The chain employs TRBV12-3 or TRBV12-4 and TRBJ1-5; weak D call: TRBD1 (5 bases). V was trimmed by 1 base and J by 7 bases, leaving 8 bases between them. The CDR3 totals 13 residues. The CDR3 DNA reads TGTGCCAGCAGTTTAGGAGGGGACCAGCCCCAGCATTTT. This translates into CASSLGGDQPQHF.

This clonotype is medium-sized (0.01 to 0.1%). The chain recombines TRBV7-2 with TRBJ2-1, with unresolved D. Looked up from germline, CDR1 is SGHTA and CDR2 is FQGNSA. The CDR3 runs 14 residues. V shed 1 base and J shed 9 bases, with 13 bases lying between them. CDR3 coding DNA: TGTGCCAGCAGCTTAGTACTGACTGGGGTTGAGCAGTTCTTC. Protein: CASSLVLTGVEQFF. Full variable domain (outside the CDR3, taken from reference TRBV7-2 and TRBJ2-1): GAGVSQSPSNKVTEKGKDVELRCDPISGHTALYWYRQSLGQGLEFLIYFQGNSAPDKSGLPSDRFSAERTGGSVSTLTIQRTQQEDSAVYLCASSLVLTGVEQFFGPGTRLTVL.

The chain carries TRBV7-9 and TRBJ2-1; D may be TRBD2 (5 bases). This CDR3 has 16 residues. From germline, CDR1 is SEHNR and CDR2 FQNEAQ (reference sequence). V was shortened by 5 bases and J by 3 bases, with 17 bases between the two germline ends. In DNA, the CDR3 is TGTGCCAGCAGCCCTATAGGCCGGGGAAACTACAATGAGCAGTTCTTC. It yields the protein CASSPIGRGNYNEQFF.

The table lists this clonotype with many counts. This chain links TRBV28 with TRBJ2-3; TRBD2 aligns across 8 bases. CDR1 and CDR2 from the germline V gene are MDHEN and SYDVKM. The CDR3 contains 15 residues. V lost 5 bases and J lost 1; bases outside the gene matches: 5. CDR3 sequence (DNA): TGTGCCAGCAGTCGGGGGGGGTCGCGCACAGATACGCAGTATTTT. It codes for CASSRGGSRTDTQYF. Variable domain in full (rest from reference TRBV28 and TRBJ2-3): DVKVTQSSRYLVKRTGEKVFLECVQDMDHENMFWYRQDPGLGLRLIYFSYDVKMKEKGDIPEGYSVSREKKERFSLILESASTNQTSMYLCASSRGGSRTDTQYFGPGTRLTVL.